This T cell receptor (beta chain) is from a study of monozygotic twins with inflammatory bowel disease. Using the 5' RACE reads, TCRdb records one entry per CDR3 protein without DNA. The sample includes approximately 380,000 distinct CDR3 sequences. Germline V gene data show CDR1 as SGHTA and CDR2 as FQGNSA. CDR3 length equals 14 residues. Sequenced material: blood. The receptor was isolated from a human donor with ulcerative colitis or Crohn's disease, or a healthy co-twin of an affected twin (not recorded which). The chain combines TRBV7-2 with TRBJ2-3; TCRdb's assignment of TRBD1 cannot be checked, as there is no DNA. CDR3 in amino acids: CASSTGRGADTQYF.